This record looks at one T cell receptor beta chain sequence and its context. The study drew participants aged about 18 to 89 years from 20 to 30 US areas. Before being deemed recovered, Cohort 3 donors had two negative PCRs, clearance, or symptom resolution. The entry originates in a study of blood T cell repertoires in COVID-19. Turning to the study itself: Researchers got acute and convalescent COVID-19 samples from the United States, Italy and Spain.

Libraries were prepared by immunoSEQ multiplex PCR; TCRdb keeps only in-frame clonotypes and omits some of them. The data hold under 300,000 clones, with over 85% observed a single time. The CDR3 has 15 residues. Germline V gene sequence: CDR1 MGHRA, CDR2 YSYEKL. J was trimmed by 3 bases and V by 1 base; bases with no gene match: 4. The chain employs TRBV4-1 and TRBJ2-7; 9 nucleotides line up with TRBD2. The TCR was taken from a woman between 55 and 75 years old who had recovered from COVID-19. The source material was PBMCs or T cells enriched from blood (not recorded which). The CDR3 nucleotides read TGCGCCAGCAGCCAAGTAGCGGGGGTAATCTACGAGCAGTACTTC. It specifies CASSQVAGVIYEQYF.